This TCR beta chain was profiled in a study of shared clonotypes between healthy human individuals. This CDR3 contains 14 residues. V lost 5 bases and J 9 bases, leaving 14 bases between the germline ends. Germline V gene data show CDR1 as MNHNS and CDR2 as SASEGT. With regard to this clone: Its target is unknown.

Only in-frame clones appear in the TCRdb table, and some are missing; sequencing was by immunoSEQ multiplex PCR. The sample records more than 2,000,000 clones, 85% to 95% being singletons. Donors comprised healthy HIV-negative adults lacking recent acute infections or vaccinations. Researchers partitioned CD4+ cells into CD45RA+ naive and CD45RA-negative memory subsets. General study points: Naive CD4 clonotypes overlapped across a handful of donors at roughly 5%.

The chain has TRBV6-1 and TRBJ1-6; weak D call: TRBD1 (6 bases). This receptor was taken from a man in his late teens or twenties in good health. The specimen sequenced was naive CD4+ T cells sorted from blood. Subset defined: CD45RA+ positively selected. CDR3 loop: CASSLGHRVSPLHF. For the CDR3, the DNA is TGTGCCAGCAGTTTGGGTCACAGGGTTTCACCCCTCCACTTT.